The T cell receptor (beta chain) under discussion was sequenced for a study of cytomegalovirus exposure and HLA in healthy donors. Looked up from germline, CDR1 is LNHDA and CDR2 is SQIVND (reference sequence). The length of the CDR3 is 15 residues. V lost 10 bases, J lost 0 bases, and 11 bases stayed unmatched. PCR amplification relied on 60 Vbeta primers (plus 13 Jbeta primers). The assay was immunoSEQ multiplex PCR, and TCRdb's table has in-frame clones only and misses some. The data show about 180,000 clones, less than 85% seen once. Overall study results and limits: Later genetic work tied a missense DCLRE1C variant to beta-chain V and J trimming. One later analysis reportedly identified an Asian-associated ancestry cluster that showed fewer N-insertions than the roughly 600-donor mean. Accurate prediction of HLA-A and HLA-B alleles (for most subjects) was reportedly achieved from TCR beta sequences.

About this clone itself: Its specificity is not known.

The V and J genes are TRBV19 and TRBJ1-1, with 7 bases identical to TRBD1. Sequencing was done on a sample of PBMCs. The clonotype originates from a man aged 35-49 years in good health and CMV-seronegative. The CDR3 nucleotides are TGTGCCACCTCTCGACAGGGATCGATGAACACTGAAGCTTTCTTT. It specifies CATSRQGSMNTEAFF.